This T cell receptor beta chain is from a study of shared clonotypes between healthy human individuals. The study, taken as a whole, reports: The researchers took only blood, and tissue repertoires probably look different.

The data were produced by immunoSEQ multiplex PCR, yet TCRdb's version contains in-frame clones alone and is incomplete. The profile shows about 480,000 clones, approximately 79% of them singletons. Remarks on this clone: What it recognizes is unknown. This likely came from a read error, as a far larger clone is one base away.

This CDR3 comprises 15 residues. The V gene's germline CDR1 is ENHRY and CDR2 SYGVKD. The source material was PBMCs. J is TRBJ1-1 and V is TRBV10-3; tentatively, D is TRBD1 (6 bases). This receptor was obtained from a woman in her 40s in good health. Some clones in this sample may be carry-over from other donors' samples. This CDR3 reads CTISESIQGGTEAFF. Here the CDR3 DNA reads TGTACCATCAGTGAGTCAATACAGGGAGGGACTGAAGCTTTCTTT.